One sample yielded the 18 T cell receptor beta chains listed below, sequenced in a study of blood T cell repertoires in COVID-19. Clones were sequenced by immunoSEQ multiplex PCR, and TCRdb holds only the in-frame ones, with some missing. The sample shows some 49,000 clones, 91% of them seen only once. Sequencing was done on a sample of peripheral blood. Every receptor here comes from a man between 50 and 59 years old with active COVID-19.

The genes are TRBV5-4 and TRBJ2-5; D is possibly TRBD1 (6 bases). Germline V gene lookup returns CDR1 SGHNT and CDR2 YYREEE (reference sequence). CDR3 length: 16 residues. V lost 1 base, J lost 2 bases, and 15 bases lay in between. The CDR3 sequence is CASSLSNRRGQETQYF. CDR3 nucleotide sequence: TGTGCCAGCAGCTTGAGTAACAGAAGGGGGCAAGAGACCCAGTACTTC.

This clone came up once. This chain uses TRBV27 with TRBJ1-2, with 8 positions matching TRBD1. CDR3 length: 16 amino acids. Germline assignment: CDR1 MNHEY and CDR2 SMNVEV (reference sequence). Losses at the gene ends were 2 bases for V and 8 bases for J; bases not matched to a gene: 13. DNA of the CDR3: TGTGCCAGCAGTTTAAGAATATCCAGGGGGCGCGGAGGCTACACCTTC. Its protein is CASSLRISRGRGGYTF.

The V call is TRBV4-1, the J call TRBJ2-1, with TRBD1 matching over 9 bases. Germline V gives CDR1 MGHRA, CDR2 YSYEKL. V gave up 6 bases and J gave up 6 bases; unmatched junction bases: 9. CDR3 length: 15 residues. In nucleotides, the CDR3 is TGCGCCAGCAGTGCAGGGACAGGGCCGTCCAATGAGCAGTTCTTC. It encodes CASSAGTGPSNEQFF.

This clone has a single count. Other DNA sequences from this sample encode an identical CDR3 as well. The V call is TRBV12-3 or TRBV12-4, the J call TRBJ1-5, with D possibly TRBD1 on 6 matching bases. The CDR3 loop spans 13 amino acids. V was trimmed by 6 bases and J by 6 bases, leaving 12 bases between them. The CDR3 DNA reads TGTGCCAGCAGCACACAGGGCGGTCAGCCCCAGCATTTT. Amino acid sequence: CASSTQGGQPQHF.

This clone was detected once. This chain connects TRBV19 to TRBJ1-2; 7 bases line up with TRBD1. This CDR3 region has 13 residues. Trimming removed 3 bases from V and 5 bases from J; junction bases left unmatched: 3. Germline V gives CDR1 LNHDA, CDR2 SQIVND (reference sequence). This chain's CDR3 is CASSMGRGYGYTF. For the CDR3, the DNA is TGTGCCAGTAGTATGGGCAGGGGGTATGGCTACACCTTC.

CDR3 sequence (DNA): TGTGCCAGCAGCCCCCTAGCGGGTTCGCATCTTTACGAGCAGTACTTC. Amino acids: CASSPLAGSHLYEQYF. The chain uses TRBV11-2 and TRBJ2-7; TRBD2 matches at 8 bases. This CDR3 region has 16 residues. CDR1 is SGHAT, CDR2 FQNNGV, per germline. V was clipped by 5 bases and J by 4 bases; unmatched bases: 13.

The chain combines TRBV3-1 (or the pseudogene TRBV3-2) with TRBJ2-7; 8 bases line up with TRBD2. V trimming: 4 bases; J trimming: 8 bases; junction bases outside the gene matches: 13. The germline V gene encodes CDR1 LGHDT and CDR2 YNNKEL (reference sequence). This CDR3 contains 15 residues. DNA of the CDR3: TGTGCCAGCAGCCTTAGCGGGGACTTCCCTAAAAAGCAGTACTTC. It specifies CASSLSGDFPKKQYF.

The chain couples TRBV5-1 to TRBJ2-1, with TRBD2 matching 7 bases. The CDR3 is 16 residues long. Losses at the gene ends were 0 bases for V and 7 bases for J; bases not matched to a gene: 10. Germline V CDR1 and CDR2: SGHRS, YFSETQ. CDR3 region: CASSLEGSGSRNEQFF. Here the CDR3 DNA reads TGCGCCAGCAGCTTGGAGGGTAGCGGGTCCCGTAATGAGCAGTTCTTC.

This clone appeared once. The chain carries TRBV7-9 and TRBJ2-1, with TRBD2 matching 8 bases. CDR1 and CDR2 (germline): SEHNR, FQNEAQ (reference sequence). The CDR3 is made up of 16 amino acids. With 5 bases clipped from V and 9 bases from J, the junction kept 15 bases outside the gene matches. In DNA, the CDR3 is TGTGCCAGCAGCGCTTCTAGCGGGCCCCTTACAGTTGAGCAGTTCTTC. It codes for CASSASSGPLTVEQFF.

This clone was seen a single time. The chain employs TRBV7-6 and TRBJ2-5; 9 bases are a match to TRBD1. The V gene end was trimmed by 3 bases and the J gene end by 5 bases; junction bases not matched to a gene: 7. CDR1 SGHVS and CDR2 FNYEAQ come from the germline V gene. CDR3 length: 15 amino acids. This chain's CDR3 is CASSFTDRGEETQYF. The CDR3 coding sequence is TGTGCCAGCAGCTTTACGGACAGGGGCGAGGAGACCCAGTACTTC.

CDR3 sequence reads: CASSLNWGLDYGYTF. The CDR3 DNA sequence: TGTGCCAGCAGCTTAAATTGGGGGCTTGACTATGGCTACACCTTC. The rearrangement joins TRBV7-9 to TRBJ1-2; the D gene is possibly TRBD1 (6 bases). The CDR3 contains 15 residues. V was cut by 2 bases and J by 3 bases, with 13 bases left in between. Germline V gene sequence: CDR1 SEHNR, CDR2 FQNEAQ (reference sequence).

The chain is built from TRBV6-5 and TRBJ2-7; D uncertain. Per germline, CDR1 MNHEY and CDR2 SVGAGI. This CDR3 has 13 residues. Trimming shortened V by 9 bases and J by 5 bases, and 17 bases separated the two germline ends. This chain's CDR3 is CASRPPAVNEQYF. CDR3 coding DNA: TGTGCCAGTCGTCCGCCGGCGGTGAACGAGCAGTACTTC.

This chain uses TRBV2 with TRBJ2-7; D call uncertain. The CDR3 has 13 amino acids. Deletions cut 2 bases from V and 0 bases from J, with 5 bases between. Germline V CDR1 and CDR2: SNHLY, FYNNEI. The CDR3 region has the DNA TGTGCCAGCAGTGAACCCTTCTCCTACGAGCAGTACTTC. Amino acids: CASSEPFSYEQYF.

The chain is built from TRBV28 and TRBJ1-6; the match to TRBD1 covers 11 bases. The CDR3 runs to 19 residues. The germline V gene has CDR1 MDHEN and CDR2 SYDVKM. Trimming removed 7 bases from V and 6 bases from J; junction bases left unmatched: 17. CDR3 region: CASTPRGGTGGYFNSPLHF. In nucleotides, the CDR3 is TGTGCCAGCACTCCGCGGGGAGGGACAGGGGGATATTTTAATTCACCCCTCCACTTT.

The rearrangement joins TRBV7-9 to TRBJ1-6; D call uncertain. Germline-derived CDR1 and CDR2 are SEHNR and FQNEAQ (reference sequence). Trimming shortened V by 4 bases and J by 7 bases, and 14 bases separated the two germline ends. The CDR3 sequence is 15 residues long. This CDR3 is CASSSNLDWNSPLHF. The CDR3 DNA sequence: TGTGCCAGCAGCTCAAACTTGGACTGGAATTCACCCCTCCACTTT.

The chain uses TRBV10-3 and TRBJ2-1, with 8 bases fitting TRBD2. This CDR3 region has 15 residues. V lost 6 bases to trimming and J lost 6 bases; unmatched junction nucleotides: 10. Per germline, CDR1 ENHRY and CDR2 SYGVKD. Written as DNA, the CDR3 is TGTGCCATCAGGGAGAGCGGGAGCCGGGGCAATGAGCAGTTCTTC. Translation: CAIRESGSRGNEQFF.

This chain connects TRBV7-9 to TRBJ2-5; 9 bases fit TRBD1. The length of the CDR3 is 15 residues. V was clipped by 8 bases and J by 5 bases; unmatched bases: 12. Per the germline V gene, CDR1 is SEHNR and CDR2 is FQNEAQ (reference sequence). The CDR3 nucleotides read TGTGCCAGCGCGGCCGGGACAGGGCTTTTGGAGACCCAGTACTTC. Translation: CASAAGTGLLETQYF.

This chain uses TRBV7-6 with TRBJ2-1, with D possibly TRBD1 on 5 matching bases. In germline, CDR1 is SGHVS, CDR2 FNYEAQ. This CDR3 region has 17 residues. Between the trimmed V and J ends, which lost 5 bases and 0 bases, there was a span of 17 bases. CDR3 coding DNA: TGTGCCAGCAGCCTACGGACACCGCAGCGCTCCTACAATGAGCAGTTCTTC. Protein: CASSLRTPQRSYNEQFF.